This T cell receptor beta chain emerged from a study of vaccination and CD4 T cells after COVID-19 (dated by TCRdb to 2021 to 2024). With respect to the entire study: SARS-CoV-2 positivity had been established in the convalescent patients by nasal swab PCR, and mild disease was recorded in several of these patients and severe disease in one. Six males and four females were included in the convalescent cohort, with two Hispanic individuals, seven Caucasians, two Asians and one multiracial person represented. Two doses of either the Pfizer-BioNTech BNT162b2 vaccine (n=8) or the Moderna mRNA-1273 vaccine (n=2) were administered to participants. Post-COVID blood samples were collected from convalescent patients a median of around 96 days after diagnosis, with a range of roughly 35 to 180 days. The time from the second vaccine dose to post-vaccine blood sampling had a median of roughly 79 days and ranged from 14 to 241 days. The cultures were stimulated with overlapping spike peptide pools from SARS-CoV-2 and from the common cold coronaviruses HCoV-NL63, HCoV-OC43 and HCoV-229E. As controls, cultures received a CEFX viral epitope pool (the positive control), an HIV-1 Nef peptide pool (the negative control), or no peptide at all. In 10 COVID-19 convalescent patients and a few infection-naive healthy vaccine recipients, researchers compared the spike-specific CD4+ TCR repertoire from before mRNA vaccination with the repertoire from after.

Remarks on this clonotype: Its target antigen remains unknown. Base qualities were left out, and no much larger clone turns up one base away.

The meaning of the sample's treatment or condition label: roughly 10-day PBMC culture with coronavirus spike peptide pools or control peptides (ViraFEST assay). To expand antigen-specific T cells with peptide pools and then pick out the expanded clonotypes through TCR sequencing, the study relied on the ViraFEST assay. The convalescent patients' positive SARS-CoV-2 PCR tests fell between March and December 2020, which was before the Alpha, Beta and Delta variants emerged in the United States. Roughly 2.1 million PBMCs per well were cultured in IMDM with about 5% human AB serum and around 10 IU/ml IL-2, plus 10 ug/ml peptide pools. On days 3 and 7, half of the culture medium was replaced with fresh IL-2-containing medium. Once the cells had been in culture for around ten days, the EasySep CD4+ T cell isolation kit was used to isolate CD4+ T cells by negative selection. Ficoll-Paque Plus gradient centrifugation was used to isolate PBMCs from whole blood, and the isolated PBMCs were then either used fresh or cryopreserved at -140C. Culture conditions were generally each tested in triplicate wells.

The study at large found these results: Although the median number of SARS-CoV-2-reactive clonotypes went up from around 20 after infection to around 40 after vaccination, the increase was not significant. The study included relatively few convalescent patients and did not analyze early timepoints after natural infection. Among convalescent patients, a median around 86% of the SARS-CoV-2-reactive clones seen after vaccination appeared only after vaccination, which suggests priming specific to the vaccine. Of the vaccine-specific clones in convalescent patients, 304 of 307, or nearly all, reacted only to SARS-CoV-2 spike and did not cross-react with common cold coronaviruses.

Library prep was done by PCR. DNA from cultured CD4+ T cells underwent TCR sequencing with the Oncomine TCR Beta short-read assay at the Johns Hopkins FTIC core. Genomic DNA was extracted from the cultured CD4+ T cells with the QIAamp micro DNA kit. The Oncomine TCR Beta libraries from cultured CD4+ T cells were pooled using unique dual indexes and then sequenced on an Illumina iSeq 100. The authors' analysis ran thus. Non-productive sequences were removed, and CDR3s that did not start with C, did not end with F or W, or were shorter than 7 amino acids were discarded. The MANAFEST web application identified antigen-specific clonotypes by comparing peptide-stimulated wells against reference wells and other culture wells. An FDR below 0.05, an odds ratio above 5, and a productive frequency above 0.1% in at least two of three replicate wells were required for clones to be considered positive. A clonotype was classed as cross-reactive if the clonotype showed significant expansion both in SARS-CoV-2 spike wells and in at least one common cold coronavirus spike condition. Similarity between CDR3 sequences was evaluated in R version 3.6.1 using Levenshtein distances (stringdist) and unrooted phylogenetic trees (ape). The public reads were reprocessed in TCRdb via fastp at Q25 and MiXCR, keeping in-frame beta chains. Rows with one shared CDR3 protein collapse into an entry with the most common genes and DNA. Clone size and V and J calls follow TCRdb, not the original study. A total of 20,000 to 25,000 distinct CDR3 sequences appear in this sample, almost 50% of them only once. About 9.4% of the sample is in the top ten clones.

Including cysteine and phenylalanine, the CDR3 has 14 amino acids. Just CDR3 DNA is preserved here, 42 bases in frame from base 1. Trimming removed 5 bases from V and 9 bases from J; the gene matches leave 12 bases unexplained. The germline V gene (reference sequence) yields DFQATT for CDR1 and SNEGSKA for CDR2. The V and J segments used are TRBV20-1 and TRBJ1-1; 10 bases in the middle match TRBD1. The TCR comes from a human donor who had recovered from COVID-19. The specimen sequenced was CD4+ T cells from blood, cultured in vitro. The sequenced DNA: TGCAGTGCTCGATACGACAGGGGGCGTGAGAAAGCTTTCTTT. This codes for CSARYDRGREKAFF.